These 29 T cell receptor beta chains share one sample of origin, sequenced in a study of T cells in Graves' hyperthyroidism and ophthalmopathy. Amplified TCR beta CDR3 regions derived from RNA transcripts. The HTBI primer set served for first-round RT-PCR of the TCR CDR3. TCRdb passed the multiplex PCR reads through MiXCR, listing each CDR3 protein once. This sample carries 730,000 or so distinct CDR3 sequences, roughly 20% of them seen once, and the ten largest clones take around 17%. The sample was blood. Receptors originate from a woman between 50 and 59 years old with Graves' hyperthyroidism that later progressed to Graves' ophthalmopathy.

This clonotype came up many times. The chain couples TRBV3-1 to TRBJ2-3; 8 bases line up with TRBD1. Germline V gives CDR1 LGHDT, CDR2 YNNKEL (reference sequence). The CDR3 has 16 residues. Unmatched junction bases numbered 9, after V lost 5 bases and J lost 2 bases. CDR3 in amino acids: CASSSTGQAITDTQYF. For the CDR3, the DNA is TGTGCCAGCAGCTCGACGGGACAGGCGATCACAGATACGCAGTATTTT.

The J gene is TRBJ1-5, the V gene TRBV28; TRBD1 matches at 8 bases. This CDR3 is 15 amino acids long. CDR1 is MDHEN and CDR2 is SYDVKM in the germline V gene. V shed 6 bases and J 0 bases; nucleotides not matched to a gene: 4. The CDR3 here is CASRRQGISNQPQHF. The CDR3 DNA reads TGTGCCAGCAGACGACAGGGGATTAGCAATCAGCCCCAGCATTTT.

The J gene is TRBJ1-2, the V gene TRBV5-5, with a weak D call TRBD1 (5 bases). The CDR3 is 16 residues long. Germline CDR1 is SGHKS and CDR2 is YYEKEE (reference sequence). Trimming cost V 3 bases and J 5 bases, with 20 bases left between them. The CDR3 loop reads CASSSSGPSGPYGYTF. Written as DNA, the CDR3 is TGTGCCAGCAGCTCTTCGGGACCTTCAGGGCCTTATGGCTACACCTTC.

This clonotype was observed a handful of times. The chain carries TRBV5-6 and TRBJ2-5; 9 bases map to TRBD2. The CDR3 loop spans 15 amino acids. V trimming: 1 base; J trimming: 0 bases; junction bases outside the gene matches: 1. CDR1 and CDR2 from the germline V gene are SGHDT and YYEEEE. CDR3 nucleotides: TGTGCCAGCAGCTTGCTAGCGGGGTACCAAGAGACCCAGTACTTC. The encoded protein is CASSLLAGYQETQYF.

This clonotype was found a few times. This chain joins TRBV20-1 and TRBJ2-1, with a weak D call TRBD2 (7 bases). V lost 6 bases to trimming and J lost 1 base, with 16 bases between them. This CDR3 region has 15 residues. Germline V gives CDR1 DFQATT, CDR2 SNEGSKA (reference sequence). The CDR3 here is CSASEGGLSYNEQFF. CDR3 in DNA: TGCAGTGCGTCGGAGGGGGGGTTATCCTACAATGAGCAGTTCTTC.

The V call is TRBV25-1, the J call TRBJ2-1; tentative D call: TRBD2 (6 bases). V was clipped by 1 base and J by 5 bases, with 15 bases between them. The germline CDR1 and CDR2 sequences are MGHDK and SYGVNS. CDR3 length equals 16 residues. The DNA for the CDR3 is TGTGCCAGCAGTGAATCCAGAGGACTAATACACAATGAGCAGTTCTTC. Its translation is CASSESRGLIHNEQFF.

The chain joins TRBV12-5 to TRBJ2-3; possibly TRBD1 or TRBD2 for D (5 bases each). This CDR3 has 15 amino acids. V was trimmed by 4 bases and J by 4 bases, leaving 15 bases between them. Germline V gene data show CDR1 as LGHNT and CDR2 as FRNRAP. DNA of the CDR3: TGTGCTAGTGGTTCGGCCGGGACGGAGTCAGATACGCAGTATTTT. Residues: CASGSAGTESDTQYF.

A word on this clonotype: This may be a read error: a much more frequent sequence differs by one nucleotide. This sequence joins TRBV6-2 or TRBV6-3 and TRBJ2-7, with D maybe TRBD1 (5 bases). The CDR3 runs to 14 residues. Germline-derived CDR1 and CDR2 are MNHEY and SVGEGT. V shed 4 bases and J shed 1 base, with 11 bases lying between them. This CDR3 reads CASSSPRQSYEQYF. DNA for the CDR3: TGTGCCAGCAGTTCACCGAGACAGTCCTACGAGCAGTACTTC.

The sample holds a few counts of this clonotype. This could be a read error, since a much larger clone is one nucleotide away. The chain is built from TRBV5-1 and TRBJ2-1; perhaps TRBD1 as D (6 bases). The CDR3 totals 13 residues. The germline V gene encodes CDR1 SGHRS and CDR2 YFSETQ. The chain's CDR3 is CPSSLGTTNEQFF. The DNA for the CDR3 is TGCCCCAGCAGCTTGGGGACAACCAATGAGCAGTTCTTC. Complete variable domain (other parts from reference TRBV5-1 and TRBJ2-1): KAGVTQTPRYLIKTRGQQVTLSCSPISGHRSVSWYQQTPGQGLQFLFEYFSETQRNKGNFPGRFSGRQFSNSRSEMNVSTLELGDSALYLCPSSLGTTNEQFFGPGTRLTVL.

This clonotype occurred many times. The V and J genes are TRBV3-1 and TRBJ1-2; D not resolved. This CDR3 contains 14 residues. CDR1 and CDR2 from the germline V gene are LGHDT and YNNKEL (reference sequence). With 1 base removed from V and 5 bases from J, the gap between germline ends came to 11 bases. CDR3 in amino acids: CASSQASGGYGYTF. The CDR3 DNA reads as TGTGCCAGCAGCCAAGCGTCCGGTGGGTATGGCTACACCTTC. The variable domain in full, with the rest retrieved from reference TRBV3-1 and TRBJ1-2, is DTAVSQTPKYLVTQMGNDKSIKCEQNLGHDTMYWYKQDSKKFLKIMFSYNNKELIINETVPNRFSPKSPDKAHLNLHINSLELGDSAVYFCASSQASGGYGYTFGSGTRLTVV.

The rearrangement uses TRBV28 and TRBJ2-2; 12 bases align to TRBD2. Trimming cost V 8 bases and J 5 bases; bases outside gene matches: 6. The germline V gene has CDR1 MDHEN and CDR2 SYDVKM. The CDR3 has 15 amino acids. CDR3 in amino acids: CASRTSGGRTGELFF. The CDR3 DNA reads TGTGCCAGCCGCACTAGCGGGGGGCGAACCGGGGAGCTGTTTTTT.

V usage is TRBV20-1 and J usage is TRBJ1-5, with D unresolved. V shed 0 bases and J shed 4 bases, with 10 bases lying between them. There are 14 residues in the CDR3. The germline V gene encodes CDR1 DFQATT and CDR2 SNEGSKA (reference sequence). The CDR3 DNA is TGCAGTGCTAGAGAGTCTCCACAAAATCAGCCCCAGCATTTT. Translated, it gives CSARESPQNQPQHF.

The CDR3 protein is CASLTGPTSNTGELFF. In DNA form, the CDR3 reads TGTGCCAGCCTGACAGGGCCCACATCGAACACCGGGGAGCTGTTTTTT. The V and J genes are TRBV19 and TRBJ2-2; 7 nucleotides agree with TRBD1. Germline V gene lookup returns CDR1 LNHDA and CDR2 SQIVND (reference sequence). This CDR3 comprises 16 residues. Trimming took 9 bases from V and 0 from J; bases not matched to a gene: 10.

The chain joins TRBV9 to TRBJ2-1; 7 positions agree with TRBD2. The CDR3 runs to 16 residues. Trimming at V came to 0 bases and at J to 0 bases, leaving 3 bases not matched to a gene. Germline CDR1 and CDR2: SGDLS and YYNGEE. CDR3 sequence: CASSVVGGSSYNEQFF. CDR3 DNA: TGTGCCAGCAGCGTAGTCGGGGGGAGCTCCTACAATGAGCAGTTCTTC.

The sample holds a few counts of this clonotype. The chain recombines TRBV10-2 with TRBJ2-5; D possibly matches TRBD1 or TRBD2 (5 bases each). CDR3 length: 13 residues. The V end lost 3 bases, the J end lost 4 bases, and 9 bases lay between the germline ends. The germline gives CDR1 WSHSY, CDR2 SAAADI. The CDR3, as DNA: TGCGCCAGCAGTGAAGAGGGGACAGAGACCCAGTACTTC. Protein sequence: CASSEEGTETQYF.

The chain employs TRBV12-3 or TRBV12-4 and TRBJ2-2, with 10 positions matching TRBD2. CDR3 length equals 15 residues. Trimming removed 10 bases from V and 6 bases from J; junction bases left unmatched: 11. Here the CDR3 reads CATSLLAGVAGELFF. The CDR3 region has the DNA TGTGCCACCTCGCTCCTAGCGGGGGTGGCCGGGGAGCTGTTTTTT.

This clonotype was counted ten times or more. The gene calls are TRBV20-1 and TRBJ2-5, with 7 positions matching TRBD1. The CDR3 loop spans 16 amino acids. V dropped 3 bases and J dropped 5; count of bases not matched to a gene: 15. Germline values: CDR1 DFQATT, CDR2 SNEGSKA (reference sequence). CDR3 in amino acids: CSARGFTGALAETQYF. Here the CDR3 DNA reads TGCAGTGCTAGGGGGTTCACAGGGGCCCTTGCGGAGACCCAGTACTTC.

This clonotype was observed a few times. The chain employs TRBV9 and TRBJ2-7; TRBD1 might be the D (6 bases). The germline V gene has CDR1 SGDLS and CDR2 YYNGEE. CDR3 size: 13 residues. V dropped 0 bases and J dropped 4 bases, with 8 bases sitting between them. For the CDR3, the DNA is TGTGCCAGCAGCGTAGCACAGGGTTACGAGCAGTACTTC. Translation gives CASSVAQGYEQYF.

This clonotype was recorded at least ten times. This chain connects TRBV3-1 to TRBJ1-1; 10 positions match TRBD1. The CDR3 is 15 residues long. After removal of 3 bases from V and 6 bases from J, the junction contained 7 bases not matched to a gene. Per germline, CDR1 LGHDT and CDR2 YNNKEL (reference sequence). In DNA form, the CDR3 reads TGTGCCAGCAGCCAGGGACAGGGGATCGGCGCTGAAGCTTTCTTT. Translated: CASSQGQGIGAEAFF.

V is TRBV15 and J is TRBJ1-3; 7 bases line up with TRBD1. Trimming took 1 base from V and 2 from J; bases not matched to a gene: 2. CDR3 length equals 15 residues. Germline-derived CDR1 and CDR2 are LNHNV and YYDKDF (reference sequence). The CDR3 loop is CATSRGTGPGNTIYF. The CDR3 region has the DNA TGTGCCACCAGCAGAGGGACAGGCCCTGGAAACACCATATATTTT.

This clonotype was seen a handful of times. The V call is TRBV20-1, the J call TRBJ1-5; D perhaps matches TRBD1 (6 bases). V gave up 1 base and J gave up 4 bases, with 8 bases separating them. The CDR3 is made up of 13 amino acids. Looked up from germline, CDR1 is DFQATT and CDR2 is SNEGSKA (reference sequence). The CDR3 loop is CSARGTENQPQHF. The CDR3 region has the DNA TGCAGTGCTAGAGGGACAGAGAATCAGCCCCAGCATTTT.

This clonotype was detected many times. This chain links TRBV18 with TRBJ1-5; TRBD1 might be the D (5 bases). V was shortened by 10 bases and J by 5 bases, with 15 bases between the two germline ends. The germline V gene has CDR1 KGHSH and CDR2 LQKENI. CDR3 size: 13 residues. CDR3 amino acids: CATSGLVDQPQHF. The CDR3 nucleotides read TGTGCCACTTCAGGGTTAGTGGATCAGCCCCAGCATTTT.

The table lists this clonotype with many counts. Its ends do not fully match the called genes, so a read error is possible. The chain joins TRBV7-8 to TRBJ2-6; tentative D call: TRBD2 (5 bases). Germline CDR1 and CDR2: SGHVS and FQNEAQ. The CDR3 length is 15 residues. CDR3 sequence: CASSLAGTGANVLTF. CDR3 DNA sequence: TGCGCCAGCAGCTTAGCCGGGACTGGGGCCAACGTCCTGACTTTC.

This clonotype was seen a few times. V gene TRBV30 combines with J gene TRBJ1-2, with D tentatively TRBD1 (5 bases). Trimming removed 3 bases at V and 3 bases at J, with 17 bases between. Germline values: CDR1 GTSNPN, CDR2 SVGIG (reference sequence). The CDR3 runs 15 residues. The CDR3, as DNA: TGTGCCTGGAGCCTTAAAGGGGCAGTTTACTATGGCTACACCTTC. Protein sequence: CAWSLKGAVYYGYTF.

CDR3 nucleotide sequence: TGTGCCACCAGCAGACAGGACGGGACAGGGCTCTCCTACGAGCAGTACTTC. Protein product: CATSRQDGTGLSYEQYF. This chain joins TRBV15 and TRBJ2-7; 9 positions match TRBD1. Germline V gene data show CDR1 as LNHNV and CDR2 as YYDKDF (reference sequence). CDR3 length equals 17 residues. V lost 2 bases to trimming and J lost 0 bases; unmatched junction nucleotides: 8.

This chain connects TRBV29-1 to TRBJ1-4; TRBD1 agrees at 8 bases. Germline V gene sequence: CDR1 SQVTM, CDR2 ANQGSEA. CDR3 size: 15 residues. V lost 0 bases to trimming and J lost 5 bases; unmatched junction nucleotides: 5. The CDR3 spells CSVEDGGQENEKLFF. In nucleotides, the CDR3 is TGCAGCGTTGAAGATGGGGGACAGGAGAATGAAAAACTGTTTTTT.

In nucleotides, the CDR3 is TGTGCCAGCAGCAAAACCCAGGGGGTGATCTTAGAAGATGAAAAACTGTTTTTT. Translated, it gives CASSKTQGVILEDEKLFF. V and J are TRBV6-1 and TRBJ1-4; TRBD1 matches 7 bases. Germline CDR1 is MNHNS and CDR2 is SASEGT. This CDR3 has 18 amino acids. Losses at the gene ends were 6 bases for V and 6 bases for J; bases not matched to a gene: 19.

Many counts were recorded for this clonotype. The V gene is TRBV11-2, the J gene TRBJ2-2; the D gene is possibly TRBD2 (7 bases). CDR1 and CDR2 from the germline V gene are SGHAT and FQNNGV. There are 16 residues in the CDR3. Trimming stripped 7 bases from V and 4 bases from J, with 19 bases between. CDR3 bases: TGTGCCAGCATTCTAGAGGGGGGGCTTCCCACCGGGGAGCTGTTTTTT. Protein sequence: CASILEGGLPTGELFF. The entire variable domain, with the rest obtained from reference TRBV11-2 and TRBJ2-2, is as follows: EAGVAQSPRYKIIEKRQSVAFWCNPISGHATLYWYQQILGQGPKLLIQFQNNGVVDDSQLPKDRFSAERLKGVDSTLKIQPAKLEDSAVYLCASILEGGLPTGELFFGEGSRLTVL.

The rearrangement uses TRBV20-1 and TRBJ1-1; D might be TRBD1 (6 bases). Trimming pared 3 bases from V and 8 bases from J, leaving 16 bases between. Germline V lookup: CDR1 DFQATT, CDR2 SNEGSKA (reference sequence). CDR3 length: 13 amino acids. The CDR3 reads CSASRDIRTEAFF. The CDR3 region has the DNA TGCAGTGCTAGCCGGGACATTAGAACGGAAGCTTTCTTT.